The rows below give T cell receptor beta chains drawn from one sample of a study of blood T cells in healthy people across ages. TCRdb re-analysed the 5' RACE reads in MiXCR, keeping a single row per CDR3 protein. The sample yields roughly 800,000 distinct CDR3 sequences, approximately 25% seen once. This sample was shared with a second study, whose subject was T cells of mothers and their children.

The sample taken for sequencing was blood. These receptors all stem from a boy under 18 in good health. The conserved cysteine and the conserved F or W are not part of the CDR3 here. Clone size appears in some rows only: once, few, many, or a class for an expanded clone.

>TRBJ1-1|NA|TRBV2
ASKAGNTEAF
>TRBJ2-1|NA|TRBV28
ASSGPLGQDYNEQF
>NA|NA|TRBV12-3/TRBV12-4
ASSFAVNEQF
>TRBJ2-7|NA|TRBV6-5
ASSYSIGGEQY
>TRBJ2-1|few|TRBV3-1
ASSPESGRAHNEQF
>TRBJ1-1|NA|TRBV29-1
SVEKGAEAF
>TRBJ2-1|NA|TRBV20-1
SARSAGTVGGNEQF
>TRBJ2-3|NA|TRBV6-4
ASSEIGVSSTDTQY
>TRBJ1-2|NA|TRBV2
ASSEAPRVGGYT
>TRBJ2-1|NA|TRBV5-6
ASSLPGPGSYNEQF
>TRBJ1-6|few|TRBV27
ASSRGQENSPLH
>TRBJ2-5|few|TRBV20-1
TAGGDGETQY
>TRBJ2-5|few|TRBV3-1
ASSPPGQVETQY
>TRBJ2-3|NA|TRBV5-5
ASSPWTDTDTQY
>TRBJ2-7|NA|TRBV6-5
ASRDVESEQY
>TRBJ2-7|NA|TRBV2
ASSEALGDRENYEQY
>TRBJ2-7|few|TRBV10-3
AIKGGRIAYEQY
>TRBJ2-7|NA|TRBV21-1
ASSLRVQRSYEQY
>TRBJ1-4|few|TRBV20-1
SARGQLTNEKLF
>TRBJ2-5|few|TRBV20-1
SARPLAGDQETQY